The TCR beta chain under discussion was sequenced for a study of naive and memory T cell subsets. There are 14 residues in the CDR3. V dropped 7 bases and J dropped 2 bases, with 16 bases sitting between them. Germline CDR1 is SQVTM and CDR2 is ANQGSEA. The SP2 primer and nested alpha and beta constant region primers amplified ligated cDNA in four rounds. Alpha and beta constant region primers primed reverse transcription for blood and skin samples. TCRdb independently ran MiXCR on the 5' RACE reads; one entry per CDR3 protein. The sample holds roughly 48,000 distinct CDR3 sequences, 4.7% seen once. An oligonucleotide containing a UMI was ligated to the 3' end of TCR cDNA. RNA was extracted from roughly 2.6 ml of whole blood of healthy adults. Input was about 1 to 1,100 ng of DNase-treated total RNA without cell sorting. In this sample, this clonotype turned up many times.

J is TRBJ2-3 and V is TRBV29-1; D may be TRBD2 (5 bases). The origin of this receptor is a female donor in good health. CDR3 protein: CSASLRLATDTQYF. As DNA, the CDR3 is TGCAGCGCCTCGCTTAGGCTAGCCACAGATACGCAGTATTTT.